This T cell receptor beta chain derives from a study of CD8 T cells in Susac syndrome. Germline loops: CDR1 SGHRS, CDR2 YFSETQ. The CDR3 totals 18 residues. Unmatched junction bases numbered 19, after V lost 7 bases and J lost 3 bases. An input of about 0.5 to 1 ug of RNA was subjected to reverse transcription using random hexamers. The authors amplified TCR beta CDR3 across 54 Vbeta and 13 Jbeta using immunoSEQ multiplex PCR. In TCRdb, the immunoSEQ multiplex PCR reads were re-called with MiXCR into one record per CDR3 protein. The table includes roughly 200,000 distinct CDR3 sequences, about 91% detected once. CD8+ and CD4+ T cells were negatively isolated; TEMRA cells were FACS-enriched.

The rearrangement links TRBV5-1 to TRBJ2-4, with 7 bases identical to TRBD1. The TCR comes from a human donor with Susac syndrome. Sequencing was carried out using CD4+ T cells from PBMCs. The CDR3 DNA reads as TGCGCCAGCCACACACGCCCACTACAGGGGATCTTCAAAAACATTCAGTACTTC. This encodes CASHTRPLQGIFKNIQYF.